These T cell receptor beta chains were read from a single sample in a study of tissue T cells after allogeneic stem cell transplantation. Sequenced by immunoSEQ multiplex PCR; TCRdb stores in-frame clones only, minus some. Here the sample spans about 40,000 clones, roughly 92% being singletons. The source material was blood, sampled before transplantation. All receptors come from a woman aged 40 to 75 who later had graft-versus-host disease after an allogeneic stem cell transplant. Both conserved end residues are trimmed from each CDR3.

CDR3aa: ASGLDSWGKTQY; j_gene: TRBJ2-5; v_gene: TRBV12-5
CDR3aa: ASSQGGTGLTNEKLF; j_gene: TRBJ1-4; v_gene: TRBV3-1/TRBV3-2
CDR3aa: ASSLARRNHYEQY; j_gene: TRBJ2-7; v_gene: TRBV5-1
CDR3aa: ASSLAGTSGGYT; j_gene: TRBJ1-2; v_gene: TRBV7-9
CDR3aa: ASSSQVYEQY; j_gene: TRBJ2-7; v_gene: TRBV7-9
CDR3aa: ASTGTSDNEQF; j_gene: TRBJ2-1; v_gene: TRBV5-1
CDR3aa: ASSLGMNNEQF; j_gene: TRBJ2-1; v_gene: TRBV5-1
CDR3aa: ASSPRAQGVVEKLF; j_gene: TRBJ1-4; v_gene: TRBV18
CDR3aa: ASSSLGQLLHEQY; j_gene: TRBJ2-7; v_gene: TRBV27
CDR3aa: ASSRTRLGVGSYNSPLH; j_gene: TRBJ1-6; v_gene: TRBV27
CDR3aa: ATHEAAGWEGLPSQETQY; j_gene: TRBJ2-5; v_gene: TRBV28
CDR3aa: ASSQAGARPPEQF; j_gene: TRBJ2-1; v_gene: TRBV6-2/TRBV6-3
CDR3aa: ASSQSPGQSETQY; j_gene: TRBJ2-5; v_gene: TRBV4-1
CDR3aa: ASSLTDWEQY; j_gene: TRBJ2-7; v_gene: TRBV5-1
CDR3aa: ASSAPPDTLNTEAF; j_gene: TRBJ1-1; v_gene: TRBV13
CDR3aa: SAETGGNTEAF; j_gene: TRBJ1-1; v_gene: TRBV29-1
CDR3aa: ASSELTVMNTEAF; j_gene: TRBJ1-1; v_gene: TRBV6-1
CDR3aa: ASSREDNSPLH; j_gene: TRBJ1-6; v_gene: TRBV6-5
CDR3aa: ASSFTSGRGEQY; j_gene: TRBJ2-7; v_gene: TRBV27
CDR3aa: ASNPGTSFNEQF; j_gene: TRBJ2-1; v_gene: TRBV4-1
CDR3aa: ASSPEMPGIFSYEQY; j_gene: TRBJ2-7; v_gene: TRBV3-1/TRBV3-2
CDR3aa: ASSRSVTSALYEQY; j_gene: TRBJ2-7; v_gene: TRBV21-1
CDR3aa: ASSSTRQETQY; j_gene: TRBJ2-5; v_gene: TRBV6-2/TRBV6-3
CDR3aa: SAEGYDTQY; j_gene: TRBJ2-3; v_gene: TRBV20-1
CDR3aa: ASSQGPDTQY; j_gene: TRBJ2-3; v_gene: TRBV19
CDR3aa: ASSAGQWANTIY; j_gene: TRBJ1-3; v_gene: TRBV9
CDR3aa: ASSLTSYEQY; j_gene: TRBJ2-7; v_gene: TRBV28
CDR3aa: ASSQGSFNYGYT; j_gene: TRBJ1-2; v_gene: TRBV19
CDR3aa: ASRFQGSGYT; j_gene: TRBJ1-2; v_gene: TRBV6-5
CDR3aa: ASSIGQFYGYT; j_gene: TRBJ1-2; v_gene: TRBV19
CDR3aa: ASSLGLTSGANTGELF; j_gene: TRBJ2-2; v_gene: TRBV11-3
CDR3aa: ASSPYTDTQY; j_gene: TRBJ2-3; v_gene: TRBV7-2
CDR3aa: SFTRGYGYT; j_gene: TRBJ1-2; v_gene: TRBV29-1
CDR3aa: ATSDFKDEQF; j_gene: TRBJ2-1; v_gene: TRBV24-1
CDR3aa: ASRTRSGGYT; j_gene: TRBJ1-2; v_gene: TRBV6-5
CDR3aa: ASSDLTGINEQF; j_gene: TRBJ2-1; v_gene: TRBV6-1
CDR3aa: ASSLALQGTEAF; j_gene: TRBJ1-1; v_gene: TRBV7-9
CDR3aa: ASSLRRDEAF; j_gene: TRBJ1-1; v_gene: TRBV19
CDR3aa: ASSTGQFEAF; j_gene: TRBJ1-1; v_gene: TRBV12-3/TRBV12-4
CDR3aa: ASSFSGSSGELF; j_gene: TRBJ2-2; v_gene: TRBV5-1
CDR3aa: ASSFLAGVGDEQF; j_gene: TRBJ2-1; v_gene: TRBV7-9
CDR3aa: AWRIQGIGYT; j_gene: TRBJ1-2; v_gene: TRBV30
CDR3aa: ASSETGYVARGYT; j_gene: TRBJ1-2; v_gene: TRBV19
CDR3aa: SARQGETQY; j_gene: TRBJ2-5; v_gene: TRBV20-1
CDR3aa: ASSQDWVGLLDTQY; j_gene: TRBJ2-3; v_gene: TRBV3-1/TRBV3-2
CDR3aa: ASSQDRPYGYT; j_gene: TRBJ1-2; v_gene: TRBV3-1/TRBV3-2
CDR3aa: ASSSRGLNEKLF; j_gene: TRBJ1-4; v_gene: TRBV7-9
CDR3aa: AIRTSGPDTQY; j_gene: TRBJ2-3; v_gene: TRBV6-5
CDR3aa: AWSGTGSTDTQY; j_gene: TRBJ2-3; v_gene: TRBV30
CDR3aa: ASSILGHGIVNTEAF; j_gene: TRBJ1-1; v_gene: TRBV19
CDR3aa: ASSLVSNQPQH; j_gene: TRBJ1-5; v_gene: TRBV5-5
CDR3aa: ASGPGLTYEQY; j_gene: TRBJ2-7; v_gene: TRBV19
CDR3aa: SASERGGSSYEQY; j_gene: TRBJ2-7; v_gene: TRBV20-1
CDR3aa: ASSYSGQTLFNEQF; j_gene: TRBJ2-1; v_gene: TRBV6-5
CDR3aa: ASSYYSQGAVGYT; j_gene: TRBJ1-2; v_gene: TRBV5-1
CDR3aa: ASSLYDGTGKDQPQH; j_gene: TRBJ1-5; v_gene: TRBV7-9
CDR3aa: ASSGELTGELF; j_gene: TRBJ2-2; v_gene: TRBV5-1
CDR3aa: ASSVQTGDEWQF; j_gene: TRBJ2-1; v_gene: TRBV9
CDR3aa: ASSRGTDLYEQY; j_gene: TRBJ2-7; v_gene: TRBV28